Listed below are T cell receptor beta chains from one sample, sequenced in a study of shared clonotypes between healthy human individuals. Data came from immunoSEQ multiplex PCR; TCRdb stores just in-frame clones and leaves some out. The sample contains a few million clones, 85% to 95% of which appear only once. The sample comprised naive CD4+ T cells from PBMCs. These TCRs come from a man between 18 and 35 years old in good health. Some clones in this sample may be carry-over from other donors' samples. The CDR3 runs from the conserved cysteine through the conserved F or W. The order of the fields is clone size, J gene, D gene, V gene, CDR3 protein, CDR3 DNA. D genes are given only for firm matches. For some rows the clone size is stated as once, few or many, or as a class when expanded; others skip it.

abundance: .
j_gene: TRBJ2-3
d_gene: .
v_gene: TRBV29-1
CDR3aa: CSTPGSVMRDTQYF
CDR3nt: TGCAGCACACCCGGGTCCGTAATGAGGGATACGCAGTATTTT

abundance: .
j_gene: TRBJ2-6
d_gene: .
v_gene: TRBV6-5
CDR3aa: CASSYNSPSGANVLTF
CDR3nt: TGTGCCAGCAGTTACAATTCCCCCTCTGGGGCCAACGTCCTGACTTTC

abundance: .
j_gene: TRBJ1-5
d_gene: .
v_gene: TRBV28
CDR3aa: CASSLIRARGVGQPQHF
CDR3nt: TGTGCCAGCAGTTTAATCAGGGCACGGGGAGTGGGTCAGCCCCAGCATTTT

abundance: .
j_gene: TRBJ2-3
d_gene: .
v_gene: TRBV9
CDR3aa: CASSLRRASGMESQYF
CDR3nt: TGTGCCAGCAGCCTTCGGCGGGCCTCGGGTATGGAATCGCAGTATTTT

abundance: .
j_gene: TRBJ1-5
d_gene: .
v_gene: TRBV28
CDR3aa: CASRLGNQPQHF
CDR3nt: TGTGCCAGCAGGCTGGGGAATCAGCCCCAGCATTTT

abundance: .
j_gene: TRBJ2-7
d_gene: .
v_gene: TRBV11-3
CDR3aa: CASSLRGLGNEQYF
CDR3nt: TGTGCCAGCAGCTTACGTGGGTTGGGTAACGAGCAGTACTTC

abundance: .
j_gene: TRBJ2-3
d_gene: .
v_gene: TRBV25-1
CDR3aa: CASSEPDGLNTDTQYF
CDR3nt: TGTGCCAGCAGTGAACCTGACGGACTAAACACAGATACGCAGTATTTT

abundance: .
j_gene: TRBJ2-7
d_gene: .
v_gene: TRBV11-1
CDR3aa: CASSLPRGASHEQYF
CDR3nt: TGTGCCAGCAGCTTACCCAGGGGTGCTTCCCACGAGCAGTACTTC

abundance: once
j_gene: TRBJ1-4
d_gene: TRBD1
v_gene: TRBV4-2
CDR3aa: CASSQEDRGYEKLFF
CDR3nt: TGTGCCAGCAGCCAAGAAGACAGGGGGTATGAAAAACTGTTTTTT

abundance: .
j_gene: TRBJ2-1
d_gene: .
v_gene: TRBV5-1
CDR3aa: CASSLVQAAYNEQFF
CDR3nt: TGCGCCAGCAGCTTGGTTCAGGCGGCCTACAATGAGCAGTTCTTC

abundance: .
j_gene: TRBJ2-3
d_gene: .
v_gene: TRBV18
CDR3aa: CASSPLRGTDTQYF
CDR3nt: TGTGCCAGCTCACCGCTCCGGGGTACAGATACGCAGTATTTT

abundance: .
j_gene: TRBJ2-3
d_gene: .
v_gene: TRBV27
CDR3aa: CASSTTKRYITDTQYF
CDR3nt: TGTGCCAGCAGTACGACTAAGCGGTACATCACAGATACGCAGTATTTT

abundance: .
j_gene: TRBJ1-2
d_gene: .
v_gene: TRBV5-4
CDR3aa: CASSLGMGLYGYTF
CDR3nt: TGTGCCAGCAGCTTGGGGATGGGGCTCTATGGCTACACCTTC

abundance: .
j_gene: TRBJ1-2
d_gene: .
v_gene: TRBV9
CDR3aa: CASSVGGFDTGYTF
CDR3nt: TGTGCCAGCAGCGTAGGAGGGTTCGACACAGGCTACACCTTC

abundance: .
j_gene: TRBJ1-2
d_gene: .
v_gene: TRBV9
CDR3aa: CASSVEGTYGYTF
CDR3nt: TGTGCCAGCAGCGTAGAGGGGACCTATGGCTACACCTTC

abundance: .
j_gene: TRBJ2-5
d_gene: .
v_gene: TRBV15
CDR3aa: CATSTGGGETQYF
CDR3nt: TGTGCCACCAGCACAGGGGGAGGAGAGACCCAGTACTTC

abundance: once
j_gene: TRBJ2-7
d_gene: .
v_gene: TRBV6-6
CDR3aa: CASSYSSVGQRYEQYF
CDR3nt: TGTGCCAGCAGTTACTCTTCGGTGGGACAAAGGTACGAGCAGTACTTC

abundance: .
j_gene: TRBJ2-3
d_gene: TRBD2
v_gene: TRBV11-3
CDR3aa: CASSSRAGTTDTQYF
CDR3nt: TGTGCCAGCAGCTCCCGAGCGGGAACCACAGATACGCAGTATTTT

abundance: .
j_gene: TRBJ2-1
d_gene: .
v_gene: TRBV5-1
CDR3aa: CASSLGSTYNEQFF
CDR3nt: TGCGCCAGCAGCTTGGGTAGTACCTACAATGAGCAGTTCTTC

abundance: .
j_gene: TRBJ2-7
d_gene: .
v_gene: TRBV28
CDR3aa: CASQGIRYEQYF
CDR3nt: TGTGCCAGCCAGGGGATCCGATACGAGCAGTACTTC

abundance: .
j_gene: TRBJ1-2
d_gene: TRBD1
v_gene: TRBV18
CDR3aa: CASSLGTGDGGYTF
CDR3nt: TGTGCCAGCTCTCTTGGGACAGGGGATGGTGGCTACACCTTC

abundance: .
j_gene: TRBJ2-7
d_gene: TRBD1
v_gene: TRBV28
CDR3aa: CASSLPGQISYEQYF
CDR3nt: TGTGCCAGCAGTCTGCCGGGACAGATATCCTACGAGCAGTACTTC

abundance: .
j_gene: TRBJ1-1
d_gene: TRBD1
v_gene: TRBV11-1
CDR3aa: CASSGGDSLNTEAFF
CDR3nt: TGTGCCAGCAGCGGTGGGGACAGCTTGAACACTGAAGCTTTCTTT

abundance: .
j_gene: TRBJ1-4
d_gene: TRBD1
v_gene: TRBV19
CDR3aa: CASSPRDRGRKLFF
CDR3nt: TGTGCCAGTAGTCCTCGGGACAGGGGCAGAAAACTGTTTTTT

abundance: .
j_gene: TRBJ2-6
d_gene: .
v_gene: TRBV5-4
CDR3aa: CASSLGGLARPSGANVLTF
CDR3nt: TGTGCCAGCAGCTTGGGAGGGCTAGCGCGCCCCTCTGGGGCCAACGTCCTGACTTTC

abundance: .
j_gene: TRBJ2-7
d_gene: .
v_gene: TRBV28
CDR3aa: CASSRGNSYEQYF
CDR3nt: TGTGCCAGCAGTCGGGGAAACTCCTACGAGCAGTACTTC

abundance: once
j_gene: TRBJ2-1
d_gene: .
v_gene: TRBV4-2
CDR3aa: CASSPSSPEQFF
CDR3nt: TGTGCCAGCAGCCCCTCAAGTCCTGAGCAGTTCTTC

abundance: .
j_gene: TRBJ2-5
d_gene: .
v_gene: TRBV28
CDR3aa: CASSSVPQETQYF
CDR3nt: TGTGCCAGCAGTTCCGTCCCACAAGAGACCCAGTACTTC

abundance: .
j_gene: TRBJ2-2
d_gene: TRBD2
v_gene: TRBV9
CDR3aa: CASSKGTSASPGELFF
CDR3nt: TGTGCCAGCAGCAAAGGGACTAGCGCATCCCCCGGGGAGCTGTTTTTT

abundance: .
j_gene: TRBJ2-2
d_gene: TRBD1
v_gene: TRBV27
CDR3aa: CASSSGQFTNTGELFF
CDR3nt: TGTGCCAGCAGTTCGGGACAGTTCACGAACACCGGGGAGCTGTTTTTT